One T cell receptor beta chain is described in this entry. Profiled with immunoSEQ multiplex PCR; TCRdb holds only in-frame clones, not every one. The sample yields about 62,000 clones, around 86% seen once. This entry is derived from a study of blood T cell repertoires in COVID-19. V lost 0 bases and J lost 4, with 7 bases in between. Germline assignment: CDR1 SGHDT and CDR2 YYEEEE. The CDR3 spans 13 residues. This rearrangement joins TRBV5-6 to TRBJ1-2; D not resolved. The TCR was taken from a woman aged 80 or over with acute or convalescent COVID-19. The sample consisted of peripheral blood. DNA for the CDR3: TGTGCCAGCAGCTTGGGAGGGTCCTATGGCTACACCTTC. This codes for CASSLGGSYGYTF.